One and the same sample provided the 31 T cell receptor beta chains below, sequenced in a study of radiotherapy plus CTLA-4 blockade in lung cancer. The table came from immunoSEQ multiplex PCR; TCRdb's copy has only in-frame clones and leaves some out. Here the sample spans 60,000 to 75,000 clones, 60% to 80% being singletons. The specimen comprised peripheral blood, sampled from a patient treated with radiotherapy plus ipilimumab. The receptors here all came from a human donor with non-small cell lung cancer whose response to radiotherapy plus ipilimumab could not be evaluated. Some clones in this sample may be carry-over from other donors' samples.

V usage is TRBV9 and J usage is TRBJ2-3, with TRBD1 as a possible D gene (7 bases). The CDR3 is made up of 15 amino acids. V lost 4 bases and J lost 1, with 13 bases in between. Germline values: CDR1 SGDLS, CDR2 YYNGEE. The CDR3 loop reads CASSPRGVGTDTQYF. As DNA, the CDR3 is TGTGCCAGCAGCCCCAGGGGGGTGGGCACAGATACGCAGTATTTT.

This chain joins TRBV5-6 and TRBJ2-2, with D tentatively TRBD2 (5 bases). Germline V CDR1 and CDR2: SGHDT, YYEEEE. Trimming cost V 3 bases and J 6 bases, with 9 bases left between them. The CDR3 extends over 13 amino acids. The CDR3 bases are TGTGCCAGCAGCTCCCCCGGGGCCGGGGAGCTGTTTTTT. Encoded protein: CASSSPGAGELFF. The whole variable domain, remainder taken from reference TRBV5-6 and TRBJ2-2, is DAGVTQSPTHLIKTRGQQVTLRCSPKSGHDTVSWYQQALGQGPQFIFQYYEEEERQRGNFPDRFSGHQFPNYSSELNVNALLLGDSALYLCASSSPGAGELFFGEGSRLTVL.

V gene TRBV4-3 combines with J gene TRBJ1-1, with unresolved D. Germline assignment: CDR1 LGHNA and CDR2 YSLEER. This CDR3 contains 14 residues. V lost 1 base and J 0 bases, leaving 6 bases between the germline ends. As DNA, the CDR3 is TGCGCCAGCAGCCAAGGACTCCTGAACACTGAAGCTTTCTTT. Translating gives CASSQGLLNTEAFF.

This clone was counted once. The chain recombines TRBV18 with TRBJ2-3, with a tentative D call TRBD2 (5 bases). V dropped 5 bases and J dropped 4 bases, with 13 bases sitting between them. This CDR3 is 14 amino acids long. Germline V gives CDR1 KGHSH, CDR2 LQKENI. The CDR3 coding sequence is TGTGCCAGCTCAGAGGGCTACTCCTCAGATACGCAGTATTTT. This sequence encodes CASSEGYSSDTQYF.

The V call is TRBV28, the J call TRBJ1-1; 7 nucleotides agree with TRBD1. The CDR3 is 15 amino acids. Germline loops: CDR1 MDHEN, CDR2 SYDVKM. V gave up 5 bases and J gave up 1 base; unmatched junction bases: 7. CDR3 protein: CASSPDRVSNTEAFF. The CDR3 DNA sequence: TGTGCCAGCAGTCCCGACAGGGTTTCGAACACTGAAGCTTTCTTT.

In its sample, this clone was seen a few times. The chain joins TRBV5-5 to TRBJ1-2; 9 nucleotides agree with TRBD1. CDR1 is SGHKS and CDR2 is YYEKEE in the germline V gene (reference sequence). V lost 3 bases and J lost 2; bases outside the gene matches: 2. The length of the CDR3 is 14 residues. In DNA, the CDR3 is TGTGCCAGCAGCTCCGGGACAGGGAACTATGGCTACACCTTC. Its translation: CASSSGTGNYGYTF.

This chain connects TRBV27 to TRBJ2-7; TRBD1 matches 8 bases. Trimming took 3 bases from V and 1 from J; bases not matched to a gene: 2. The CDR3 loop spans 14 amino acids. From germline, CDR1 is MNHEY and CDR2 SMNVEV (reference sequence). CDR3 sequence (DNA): TGTGCCAGCAGTTTTGGACAGGGTTCCTACGAGCAGTACTTC. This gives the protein CASSFGQGSYEQYF.

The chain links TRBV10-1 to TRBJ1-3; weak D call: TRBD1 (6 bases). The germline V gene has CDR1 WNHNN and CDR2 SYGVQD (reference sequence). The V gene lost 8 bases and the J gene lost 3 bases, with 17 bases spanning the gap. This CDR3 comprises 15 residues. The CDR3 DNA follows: TGCGCCAGCGAAATTCCGGGACACTTTGGAAACACCATATATTTT. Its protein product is CASEIPGHFGNTIYF.

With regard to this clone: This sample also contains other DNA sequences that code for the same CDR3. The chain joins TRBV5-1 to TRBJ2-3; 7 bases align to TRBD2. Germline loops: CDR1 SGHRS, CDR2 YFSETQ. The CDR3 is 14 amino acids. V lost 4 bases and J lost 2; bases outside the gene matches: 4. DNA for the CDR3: TGCGCCAGCAGCACGGGGACTATCACAGATACGCAGTATTTT. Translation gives CASSTGTITDTQYF.

The CDR3 loop is CASSLPPRDRGLNTEAFF. The DNA for the CDR3 is TGTGCCAGCAGCCTCCCCCCGCGGGACAGGGGCTTGAACACTGAAGCTTTCTTT. J is TRBJ1-1 and V is TRBV4-2; TRBD1 matches at 10 bases. Germline V gene data show CDR1 as LGHNA and CDR2 as YNFKEQ. The CDR3 spans 18 residues. Trimming took 4 bases from V and 0 from J; bases not matched to a gene: 11.

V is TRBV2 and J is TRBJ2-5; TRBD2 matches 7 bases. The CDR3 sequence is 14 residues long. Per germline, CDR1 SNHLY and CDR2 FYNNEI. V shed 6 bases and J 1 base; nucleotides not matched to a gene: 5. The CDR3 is CASSLAEVQETQYF. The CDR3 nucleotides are TGTGCCAGCAGCCTAGCGGAGGTCCAAGAGACCCAGTACTTC. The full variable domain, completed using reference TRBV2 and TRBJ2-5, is EPEVTQTPSHQVTQMGQEVILRCVPISNHLYFYWYRQILGQKVEFLVSFYNNEISEKSEIFDDQFSVERPDGSNFTLKIRSTKLEDSAMYFCASSLAEVQETQYFGPGTRLLVL.

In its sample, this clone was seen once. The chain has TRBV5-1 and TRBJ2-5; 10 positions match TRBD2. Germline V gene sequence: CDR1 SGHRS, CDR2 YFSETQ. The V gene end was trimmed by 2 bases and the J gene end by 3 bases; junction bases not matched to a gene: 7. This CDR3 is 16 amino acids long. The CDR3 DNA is TGCGCCAGCAGCTTCTTGGGCCTAGCGGGAGAAGAGACCCAGTACTTC. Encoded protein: CASSFLGLAGEETQYF.

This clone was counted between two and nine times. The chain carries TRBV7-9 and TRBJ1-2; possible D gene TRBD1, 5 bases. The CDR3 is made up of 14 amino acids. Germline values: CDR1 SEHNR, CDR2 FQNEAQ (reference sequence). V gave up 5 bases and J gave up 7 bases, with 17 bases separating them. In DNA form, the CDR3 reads TGTGCCAGCAGCCAGGGTAGCGGTACAGCTGGCTACACCTTC. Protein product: CASSQGSGTAGYTF.

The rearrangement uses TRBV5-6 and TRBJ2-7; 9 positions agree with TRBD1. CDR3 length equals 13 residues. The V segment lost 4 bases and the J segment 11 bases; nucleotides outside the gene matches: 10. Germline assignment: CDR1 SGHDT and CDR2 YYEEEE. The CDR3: CASSPFGQGHEYF. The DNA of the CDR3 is TGTGCCAGCAGCCCCTTCGGACAGGGGCATGAGTACTTC.

The CDR3 DNA is TGTGCCAGCAGCCATCCACAAGGGGCTTTCACTGAAGCTTTCTTT. Translating gives CASSHPQGAFTEAFF. The chain has TRBV11-2 and TRBJ1-1; weak D call: TRBD1 (5 bases). The length of the CDR3 is 15 residues. Trimming took off 5 bases at V and 4 bases at J, with 17 bases between the two ends. From germline, CDR1 is SGHAT and CDR2 FQNNGV.

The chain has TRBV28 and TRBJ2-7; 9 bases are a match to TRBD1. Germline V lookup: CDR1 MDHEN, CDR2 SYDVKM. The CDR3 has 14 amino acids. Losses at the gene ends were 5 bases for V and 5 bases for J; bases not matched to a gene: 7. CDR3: CASSESGTGNEQYF. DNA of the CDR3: TGTGCCAGCAGTGAATCCGGGACAGGGAACGAGCAGTACTTC.

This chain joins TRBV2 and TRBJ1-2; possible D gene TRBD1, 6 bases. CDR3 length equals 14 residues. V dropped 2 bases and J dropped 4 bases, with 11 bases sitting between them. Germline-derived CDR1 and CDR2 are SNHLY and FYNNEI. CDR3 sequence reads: CASSEIGQLYGYTF. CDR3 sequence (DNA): TGTGCCAGCAGTGAAATTGGACAGCTCTATGGCTACACCTTC.

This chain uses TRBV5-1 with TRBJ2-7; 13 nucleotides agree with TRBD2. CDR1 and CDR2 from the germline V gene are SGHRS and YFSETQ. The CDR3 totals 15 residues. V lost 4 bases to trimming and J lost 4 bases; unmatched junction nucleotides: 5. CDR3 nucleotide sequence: TGCGCCAGCAGCGTTCGGACTAGCGGGGGTTACGAGCAGTACTTC. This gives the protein CASSVRTSGGYEQYF.

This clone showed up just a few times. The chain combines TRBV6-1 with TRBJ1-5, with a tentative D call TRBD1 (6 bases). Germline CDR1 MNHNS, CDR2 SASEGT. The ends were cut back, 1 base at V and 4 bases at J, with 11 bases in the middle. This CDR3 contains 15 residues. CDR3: CASSEVQGLNQPQHF. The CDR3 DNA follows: TGTGCCAGCAGTGAAGTACAGGGCCTAAATCAGCCCCAGCATTTT.

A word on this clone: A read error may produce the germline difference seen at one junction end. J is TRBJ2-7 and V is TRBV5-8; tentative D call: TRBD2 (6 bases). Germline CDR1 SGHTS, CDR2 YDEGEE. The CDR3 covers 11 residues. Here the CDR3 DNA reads TGTGCCAGCAGCTTGGTCGGGAGCGCGGGTTTC. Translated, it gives CASSLVGSAGF.

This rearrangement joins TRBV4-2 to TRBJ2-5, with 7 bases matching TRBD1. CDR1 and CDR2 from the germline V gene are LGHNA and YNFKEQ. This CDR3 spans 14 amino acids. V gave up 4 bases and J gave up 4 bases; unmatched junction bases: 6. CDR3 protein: CASSLSAGGETQYF. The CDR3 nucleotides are TGTGCCAGCAGCCTGTCCGCAGGGGGAGAGACCCAGTACTTC.

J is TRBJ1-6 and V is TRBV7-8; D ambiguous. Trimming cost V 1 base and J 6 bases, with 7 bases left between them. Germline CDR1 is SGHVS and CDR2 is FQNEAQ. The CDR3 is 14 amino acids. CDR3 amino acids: CASSLGAFNSPLHF. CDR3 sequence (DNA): TGTGCCAGCAGCTTAGGGGCCTTTAATTCACCCCTCCACTTT.

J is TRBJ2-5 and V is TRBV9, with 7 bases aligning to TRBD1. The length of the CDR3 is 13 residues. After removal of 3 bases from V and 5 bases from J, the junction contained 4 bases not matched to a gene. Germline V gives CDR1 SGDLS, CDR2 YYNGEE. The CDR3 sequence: CASSGQGFETQYF. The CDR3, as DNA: TGTGCCAGCAGCGGACAGGGCTTTGAGACCCAGTACTTC.

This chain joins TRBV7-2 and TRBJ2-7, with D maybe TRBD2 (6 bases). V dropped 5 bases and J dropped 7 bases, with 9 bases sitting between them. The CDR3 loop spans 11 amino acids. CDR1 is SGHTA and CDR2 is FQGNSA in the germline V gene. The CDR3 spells CASSEGREQYF. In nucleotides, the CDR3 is TGTGCCAGCAGCGAAGGGAGGGAGCAGTACTTC. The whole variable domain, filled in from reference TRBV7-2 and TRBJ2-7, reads GAGVSQSPSNKVTEKGKDVELRCDPISGHTALYWYRQSLGQGLEFLIYFQGNSAPDKSGLPSDRFSAERTGGSVSTLTIQRTQQEDSAVYLCASSEGREQYFGPGTRLTVT.

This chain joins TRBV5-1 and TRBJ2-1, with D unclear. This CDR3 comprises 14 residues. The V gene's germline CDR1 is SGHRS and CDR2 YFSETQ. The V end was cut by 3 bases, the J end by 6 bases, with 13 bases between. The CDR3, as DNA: TGCGCCAGCAGCTCGCAAATTAGTCCCAATGAGCAGTTCTTC. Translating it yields CASSSQISPNEQFF.

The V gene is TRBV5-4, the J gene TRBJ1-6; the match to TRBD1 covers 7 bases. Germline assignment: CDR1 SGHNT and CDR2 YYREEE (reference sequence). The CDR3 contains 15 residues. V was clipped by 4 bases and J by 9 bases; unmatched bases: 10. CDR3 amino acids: CASSLDRVRSSPLHF. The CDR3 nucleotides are TGTGCCAGCAGCCTCGACAGGGTAAGAAGTTCACCCCTCCACTTT.

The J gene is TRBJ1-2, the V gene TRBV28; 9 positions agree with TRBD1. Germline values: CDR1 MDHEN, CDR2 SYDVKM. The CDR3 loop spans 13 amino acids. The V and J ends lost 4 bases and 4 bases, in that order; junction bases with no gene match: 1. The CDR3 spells CASSSDRGYGYTF. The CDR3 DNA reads TGTGCCAGCAGTTCGGACAGGGGCTATGGCTACACCTTC.

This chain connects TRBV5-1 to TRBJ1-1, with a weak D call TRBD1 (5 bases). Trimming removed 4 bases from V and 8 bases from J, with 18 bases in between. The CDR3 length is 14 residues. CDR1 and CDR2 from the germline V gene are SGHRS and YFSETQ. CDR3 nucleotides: TGCGCCAGCAGCCCGGCCGGGACTCCCAAGGAAGCTTTCTTT. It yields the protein CASSPAGTPKEAFF.

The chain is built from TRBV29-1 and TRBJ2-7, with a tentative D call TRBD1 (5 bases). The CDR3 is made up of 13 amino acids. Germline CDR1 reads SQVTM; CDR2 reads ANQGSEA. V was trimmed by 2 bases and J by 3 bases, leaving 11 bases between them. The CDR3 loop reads CSVEKGQGYEQYF. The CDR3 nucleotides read TGCAGCGTTGAAAAGGGCCAGGGCTACGAGCAGTACTTC.

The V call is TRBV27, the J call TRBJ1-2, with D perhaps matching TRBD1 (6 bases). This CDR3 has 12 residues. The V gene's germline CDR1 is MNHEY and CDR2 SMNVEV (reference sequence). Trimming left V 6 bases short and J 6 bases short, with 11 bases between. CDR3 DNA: TGTGCCAGCAGCCACACAGGGAATGGCTACACCTTC. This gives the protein CASSHTGNGYTF.

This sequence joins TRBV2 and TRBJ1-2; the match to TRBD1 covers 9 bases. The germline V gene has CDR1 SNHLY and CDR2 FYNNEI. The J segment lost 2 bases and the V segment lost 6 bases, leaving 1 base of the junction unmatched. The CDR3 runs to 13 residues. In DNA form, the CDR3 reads TGTGCCAGCAGGGGACAGGGCAACTATGGCTACACCTTC. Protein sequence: CASRGQGNYGYTF.